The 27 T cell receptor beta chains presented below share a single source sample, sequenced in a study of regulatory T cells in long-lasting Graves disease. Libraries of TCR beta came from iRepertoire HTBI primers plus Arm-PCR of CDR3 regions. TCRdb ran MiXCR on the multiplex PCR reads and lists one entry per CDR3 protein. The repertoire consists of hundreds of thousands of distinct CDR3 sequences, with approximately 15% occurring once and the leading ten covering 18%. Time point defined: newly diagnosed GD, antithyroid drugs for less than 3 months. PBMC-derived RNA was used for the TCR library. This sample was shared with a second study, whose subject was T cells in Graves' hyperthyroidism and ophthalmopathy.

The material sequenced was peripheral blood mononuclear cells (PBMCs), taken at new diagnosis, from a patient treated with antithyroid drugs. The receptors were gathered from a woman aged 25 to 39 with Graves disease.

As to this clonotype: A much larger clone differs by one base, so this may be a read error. CDR3 coding DNA: TGTGCCAGCAGAAAGGTCCCGGGACGGGGAGAGGAGACCCGGTACTTC. It is translated as CASRKVPGRGEETRYF. This chain links TRBV28 with TRBJ2-1, with D perhaps given as TRBD1 or TRBD2 (5 bases each). CDR1 is MDHEN, CDR2 SYDVKM, per germline. The CDR3 sequence is 16 residues long. The whole variable domain, filled in from reference TRBV28 and TRBJ2-1, reads DVKVTQSSRYLVKRTGEKVFLECVQDMDHENMFWYRQDPGLGLRLIYFSYDVKMKEKGDIPEGYSVSREKKERFSLILESASTNQTSMYLCASRKVPGRGEETRYFGPGTRLTVL.

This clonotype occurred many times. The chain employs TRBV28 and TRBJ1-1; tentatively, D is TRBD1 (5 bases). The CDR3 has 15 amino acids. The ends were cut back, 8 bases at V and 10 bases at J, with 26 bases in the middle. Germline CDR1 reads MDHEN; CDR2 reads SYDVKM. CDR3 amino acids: CASLYDGTASLGAFF. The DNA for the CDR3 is TGTGCCAGCCTTTACGACGGGACGGCCTCTCTCGGAGCTTTCTTT.

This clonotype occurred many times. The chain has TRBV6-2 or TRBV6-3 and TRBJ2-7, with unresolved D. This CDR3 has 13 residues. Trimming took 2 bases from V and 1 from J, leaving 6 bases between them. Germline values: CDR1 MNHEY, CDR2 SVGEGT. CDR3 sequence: CASSYRDSYEQYF. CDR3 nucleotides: TGTGCCAGCAGTTACAGGGATTCCTACGAGCAGTACTTC.

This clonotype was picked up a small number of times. CDR3: CSVGGGENDRVRDTQYF. The CDR3 nucleotides read TGCAGCGTTGGGGGAGGGGAAAACGACAGGGTAAGAGATACGCAGTATTTT. The genes are TRBV29-1 and TRBJ2-3; the D call may be TRBD1 or TRBD2 (7 bases each). This CDR3 is built from 17 residues. V lost 4 bases, J lost 5 bases, and 25 bases lay in between. CDR1 SQVTM and CDR2 ANQGSEA come from the germline V gene.

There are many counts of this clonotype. CDR3 DNA: TGTGCCAGCAGTTTAGAGATCTCTGGGGCCAACGTCCTGACTTTC. Protein product: CASSLEISGANVLTF. The chain couples TRBV12-3 or TRBV12-4 to TRBJ2-6; D unclear. V was cut by 1 base and J by 0 bases, with 4 bases left in between. This CDR3 comprises 15 residues.

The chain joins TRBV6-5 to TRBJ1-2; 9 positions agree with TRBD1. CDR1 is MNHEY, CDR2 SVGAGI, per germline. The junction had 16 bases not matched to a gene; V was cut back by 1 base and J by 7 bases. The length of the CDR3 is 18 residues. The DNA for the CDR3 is TGTGCCAGCAGTTACTTAAGCGGGACAGGGACTACATCGGGTGGCTACACCTTC. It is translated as CASSYLSGTGTTSGGYTF.

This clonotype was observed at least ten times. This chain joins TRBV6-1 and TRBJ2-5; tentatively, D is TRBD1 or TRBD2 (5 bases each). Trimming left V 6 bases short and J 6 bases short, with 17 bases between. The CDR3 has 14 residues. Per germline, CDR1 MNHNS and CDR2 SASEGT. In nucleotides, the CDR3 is TGTGCCAGCAGATCGACTGGGACGCTAAAGACCCAGTACTTC. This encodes CASRSTGTLKTQYF.

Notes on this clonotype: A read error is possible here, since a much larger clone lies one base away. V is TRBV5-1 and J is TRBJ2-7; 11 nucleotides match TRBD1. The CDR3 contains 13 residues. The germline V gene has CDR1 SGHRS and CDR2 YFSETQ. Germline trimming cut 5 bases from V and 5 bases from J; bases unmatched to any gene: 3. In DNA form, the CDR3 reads TGCGCCAGCAGTTGGACAGGGGGCCACGAGCAGTACTTC. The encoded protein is CASSWTGGHEQYF.

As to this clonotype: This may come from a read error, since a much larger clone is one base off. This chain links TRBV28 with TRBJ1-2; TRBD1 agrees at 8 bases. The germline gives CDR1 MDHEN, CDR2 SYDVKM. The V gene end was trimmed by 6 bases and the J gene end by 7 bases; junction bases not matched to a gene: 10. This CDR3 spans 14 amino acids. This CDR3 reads CASRVRGPDIGYTF. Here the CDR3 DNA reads TGTGCCAGCAGAGTCAGGGGGCCCGACATTGGCTACACCTTC.

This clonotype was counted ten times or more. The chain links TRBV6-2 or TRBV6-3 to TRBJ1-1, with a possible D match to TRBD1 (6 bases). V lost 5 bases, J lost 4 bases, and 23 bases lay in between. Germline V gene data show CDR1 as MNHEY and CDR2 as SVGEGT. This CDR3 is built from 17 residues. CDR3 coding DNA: TGTGCCAGCAGTGAAACTTGGGGGGCGCTAAGGGCCACTGAAGCTTTCTTT. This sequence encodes CASSETWGALRATEAFF.

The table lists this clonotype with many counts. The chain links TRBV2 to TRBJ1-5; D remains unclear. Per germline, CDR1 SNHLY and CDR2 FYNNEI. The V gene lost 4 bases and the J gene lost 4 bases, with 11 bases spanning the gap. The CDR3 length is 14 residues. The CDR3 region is CASSANQPNQPQHF. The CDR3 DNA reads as TGTGCCAGCAGTGCGAACCAACCTAATCAGCCCCAGCATTTT.

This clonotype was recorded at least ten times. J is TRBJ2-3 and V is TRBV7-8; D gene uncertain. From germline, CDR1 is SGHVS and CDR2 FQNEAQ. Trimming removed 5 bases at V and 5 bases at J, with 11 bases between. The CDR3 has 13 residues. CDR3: CASSLSLGDTQYF. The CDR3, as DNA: TGTGCCAGCAGCCTAAGTCTCGGAGATACGCAGTATTTT.

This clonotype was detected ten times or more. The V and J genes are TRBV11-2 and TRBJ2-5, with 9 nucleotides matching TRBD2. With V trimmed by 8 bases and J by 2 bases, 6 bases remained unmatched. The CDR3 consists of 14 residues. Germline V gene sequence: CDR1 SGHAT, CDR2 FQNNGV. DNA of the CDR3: TGTGCCAGCGGACTGACTAGCGGACAAGAGACCCAGTACTTC. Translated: CASGLTSGQETQYF.

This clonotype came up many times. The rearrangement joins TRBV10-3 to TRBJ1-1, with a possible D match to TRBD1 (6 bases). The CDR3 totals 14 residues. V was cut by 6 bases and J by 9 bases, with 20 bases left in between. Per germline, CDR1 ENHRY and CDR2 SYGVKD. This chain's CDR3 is CAISPQEDGQKAFF. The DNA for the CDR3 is TGTGCCATCAGCCCCCAAGAGGACGGACAGAAAGCTTTCTTT.

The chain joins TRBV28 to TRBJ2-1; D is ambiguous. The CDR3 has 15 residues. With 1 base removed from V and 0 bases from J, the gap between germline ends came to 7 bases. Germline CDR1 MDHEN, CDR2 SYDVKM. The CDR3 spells CASSLSQGSYNEQFF. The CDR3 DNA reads TGTGCCAGCAGTTTATCACAAGGCTCCTACAATGAGCAGTTCTTC. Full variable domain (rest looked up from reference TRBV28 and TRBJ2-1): DVKVTQSSRYLVKRTGEKVFLECVQDMDHENMFWYRQDPGLGLRLIYFSYDVKMKEKGDIPEGYSVSREKKERFSLILESASTNQTSMYLCASSLSQGSYNEQFFGPGTRLTVL.

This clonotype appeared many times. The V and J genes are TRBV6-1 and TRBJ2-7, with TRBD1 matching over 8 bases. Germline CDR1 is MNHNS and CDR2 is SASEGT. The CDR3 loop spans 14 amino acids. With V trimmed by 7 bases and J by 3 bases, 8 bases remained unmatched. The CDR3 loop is CASTDRDRSYEQYF. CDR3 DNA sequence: TGTGCCAGCACCGACCGGGACAGGAGCTACGAGCAGTACTTC.

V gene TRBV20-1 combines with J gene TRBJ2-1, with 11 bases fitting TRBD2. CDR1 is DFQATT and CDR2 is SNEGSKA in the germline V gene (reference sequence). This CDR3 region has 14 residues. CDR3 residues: CSPFGTSGENEQFF. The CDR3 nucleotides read TGCAGCCCCTTCGGGACTAGCGGTGAAAATGAGCAGTTCTTC.

CDR3 protein: CASSWVGETDTQYF. CDR3 bases: TGTGCCAGCAGTTGGGTAGGGGAGACAGATACGCAGTATTTT. V is TRBV27 and J is TRBJ2-3, with D possibly being TRBD1 or TRBD2 (5 bases each). The germline V gene encodes CDR1 MNHEY and CDR2 SMNVEV (reference sequence). This CDR3 comprises 14 residues. V lost 4 bases and J 3 bases, leaving 11 bases between the germline ends.

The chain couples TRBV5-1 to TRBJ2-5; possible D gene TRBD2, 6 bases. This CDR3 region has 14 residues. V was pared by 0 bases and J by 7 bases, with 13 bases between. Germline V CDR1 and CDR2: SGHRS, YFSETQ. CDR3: CASSLAGLEGTQYF. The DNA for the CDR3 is TGCGCCAGCAGCTTGGCCGGTCTGGAGGGGACCCAGTACTTC.

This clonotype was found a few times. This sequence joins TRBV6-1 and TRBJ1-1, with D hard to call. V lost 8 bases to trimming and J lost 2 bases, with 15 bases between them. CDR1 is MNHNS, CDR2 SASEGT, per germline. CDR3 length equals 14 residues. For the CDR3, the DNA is TGTGCCAGCCAGTTCGGGCCCTTCAACACTGAAGCTTTCTTT. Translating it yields CASQFGPFNTEAFF.

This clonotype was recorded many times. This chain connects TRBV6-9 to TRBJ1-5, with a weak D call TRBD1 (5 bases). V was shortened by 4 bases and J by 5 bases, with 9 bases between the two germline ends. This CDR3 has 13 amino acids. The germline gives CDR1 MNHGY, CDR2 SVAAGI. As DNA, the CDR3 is TGTGCCAGCAGTTTAGGGGTGTATCAGCCCCAGCATTTT. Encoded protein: CASSLGVYQPQHF.

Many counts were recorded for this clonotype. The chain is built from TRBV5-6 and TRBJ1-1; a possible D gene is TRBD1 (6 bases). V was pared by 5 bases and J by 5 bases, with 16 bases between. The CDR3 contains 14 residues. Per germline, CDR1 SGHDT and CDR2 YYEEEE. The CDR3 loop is CASSRWGGLTEAFF. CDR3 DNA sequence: TGTGCCAGCAGTCGTTGGGGGGGGCTTACTGAAGCTTTCTTT.

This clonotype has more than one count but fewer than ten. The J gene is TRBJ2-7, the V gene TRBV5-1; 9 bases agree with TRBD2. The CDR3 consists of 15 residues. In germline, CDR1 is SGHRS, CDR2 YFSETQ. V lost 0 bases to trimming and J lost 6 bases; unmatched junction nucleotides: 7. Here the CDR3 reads CASSLAETSGREQYF. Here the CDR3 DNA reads TGCGCCAGCAGCTTGGCCGAGACTAGCGGTCGCGAGCAGTACTTC.

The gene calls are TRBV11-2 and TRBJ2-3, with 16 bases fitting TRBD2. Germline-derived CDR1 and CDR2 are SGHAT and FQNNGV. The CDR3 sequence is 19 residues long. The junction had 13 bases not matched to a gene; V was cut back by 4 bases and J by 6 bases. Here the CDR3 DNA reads TGTGCCAGCAGCTCTCCGGGACTAGCGGGAGGGCCGAGTGGTGATACGCAGTATTTT. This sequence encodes CASSSPGLAGGPSGDTQYF.

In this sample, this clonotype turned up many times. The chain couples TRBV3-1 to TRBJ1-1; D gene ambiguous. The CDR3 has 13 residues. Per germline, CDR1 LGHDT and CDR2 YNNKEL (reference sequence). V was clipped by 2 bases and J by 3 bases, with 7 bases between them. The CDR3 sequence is CASSQRPDTEAFF. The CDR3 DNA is TGTGCCAGCAGCCAAAGACCTGACACTGAAGCTTTCTTT.

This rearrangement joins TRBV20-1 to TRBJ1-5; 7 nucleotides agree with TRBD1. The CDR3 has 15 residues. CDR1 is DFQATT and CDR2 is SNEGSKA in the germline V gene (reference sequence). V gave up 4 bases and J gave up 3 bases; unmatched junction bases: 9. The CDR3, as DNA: TGCAGTGCTATTTTAGCCGGGACAGACAATCAGCCCCAGCATTTT. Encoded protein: CSAILAGTDNQPQHF.

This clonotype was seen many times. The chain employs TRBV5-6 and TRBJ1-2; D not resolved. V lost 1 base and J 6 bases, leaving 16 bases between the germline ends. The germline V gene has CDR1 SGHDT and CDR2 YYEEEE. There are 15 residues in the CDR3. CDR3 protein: CASSLSVGDRHGYTF. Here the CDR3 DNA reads TGTGCCAGCAGCTTGTCAGTGGGAGACCGACATGGCTACACCTTC. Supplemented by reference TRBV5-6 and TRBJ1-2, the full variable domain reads DAGVTQSPTHLIKTRGQQVTLRCSPKSGHDTVSWYQQALGQGPQFIFQYYEEEERQRGNFPDRFSGHQFPNYSSELNVNALLLGDSALYLCASSLSVGDRHGYTFGSGTRLTVV.